Listed below are T cell receptor beta chains from one sample, sequenced in a study of response to subunit inactivated influenza vaccine. TCRdb re-called the RT-PCR reads with MiXCR, one entry per CDR3 protein. The sample includes about 700,000 distinct CDR3 sequences, about 15% of them seen just once. The specimen comprised PBMCs from blood, sampled about 14 days before vaccination. These receptors were collected from a man aged 50-59 years who received an inactivated influenza vaccine. The CDR3 runs from the conserved cysteine through the conserved F or W. A D gene is named only where the DNA matches it firmly. Clone size is shown for a subset of rows, as once, few, many or a class of expanded clone.

clone size	D gene	V gene	J gene	CDR3 DNA	CDR3 protein
.	TRBD1	TRBV11-2	TRBJ2-2	TGTGCCAGCAGGACGGGACAGGAATACACCGGGAAGCTGTTTTTT	CASRTGQEYTGKLFF
.	TRBD2	TRBV14	TRBJ2-1	TGTGCCAGCAGCCATGGGACTAGCGGGACTGAGCAGTTCTTC	CASSHGTSGTEQFF
many	.	TRBV7-9	TRBJ1-5	TGTGCCAGCAGCTTAGAAGGAGTTAGCAATCAGCCCCAGCATTTT	CASSLEGVSNQPQHF
.	.	TRBV15	TRBJ2-5	TGTGCCATCAGCAGAGGAATACAAGAGACCCAGTACTTC	CAISRGIQETQYF
.	.	TRBV7-9	TRBJ2-3	TGTGCCAGTGTAAACGTGGCTGAGGATACGCAGTATTTT	CASVNVAEDTQYF
few	TRBD1	TRBV11-2	TRBJ1-2	TGTGCCAGCAGCTTAGAACTGGGCGGGACAGTAACCTTC	CASSLELGGTVTF
.	.	TRBV7-9	TRBJ2-5	TGTGCCAGCAGCCCAACTCACCAAGAGACCCAGTACTTC	CASSPTHQETQYF
few	.	TRBV20-1	TRBJ2-3	TGCAGTGCTAGAGAACAGGGAAAGGGAGCAGATACGCAGTATTTT	CSAREQGKGADTQYF
.	.	TRBV20-1	TRBJ1-5	TGCAGTGCTAGATGGGAGGCTAATCAGCCCCAGCATTTT	CSARWEANQPQHF
few	.	TRBV20-1	TRBJ2-2	TGCAGTGCTAGAGATAGGCTCGGCACCGGGGAGCTGTTTTTT	CSARDRLGTGELFF
few	.	TRBV6-5	TRBJ1-1	TGTGCCAGCAGGCGGGGGTGGACTGAAGCTTTCTTT	CASRRGWTEAFF
few	TRBD2	TRBV3-1	TRBJ2-1	TGTGCCAGCAGCCAAGTCGGGGGACTAGCGGGAGATCTGATCTTC	CASSQVGGLAGDLIF
.	.	TRBV10-3	TRBJ2-1	TGTGCCTTCAGTCCCACAGCGGGCCCATTATTGTCCTACAATGAGCAGTTCTTC	CAFSPTAGPLLSYNEQFF
.	TRBD1	TRBV12-3/TRBV12-4	TRBJ1-3	TGTGCCAGCAGTCAGACAGGGCTTGGAAACACCATATATTTT	CASSQTGLGNTIYF
few	.	TRBV20-1	TRBJ1-5	TGCAGTGCTAGTTTAGGGCCGGGGACGGTCAATCAGCCCCAGCATTTT	CSASLGPGTVNQPQHF
few	.	TRBV7-8	TRBJ2-5	TGTGCCAGCAACCCTTCCGCTGGCCCGGGGACCCAGTACTTC	CASNPSAGPGTQYF
many	.	TRBV12-3/TRBV12-4	TRBJ2-3	TGTGCCAGCAGTTTAGCGACAAGTTGGGGAAATACGCAGTATTTT	CASSLATSWGNTQYF
.	.	TRBV4-3	TRBJ2-2	TGCGCCAGCAGCCAAGGGTTACAGGGTTCAATCGGGGAGCTGTTTTTT	CASSQGLQGSIGELFF
few	TRBD1	TRBV20-1	TRBJ1-5	TGCAGTGCTGGGCGGAGACAGGGCGGTCGGCCCCAGCATTTT	CSAGRRQGGRPQHF
few	TRBD2	TRBV6-1	TRBJ2-1	TGTGCCAGCAGTAGCGGGACCCTATCCAATGAGCAGTTCTTC	CASSSGTLSNEQFF
.	.	TRBV6-5	TRBJ2-5	TGTGCCAGCAGTTACACGTACCAAGAGACCCAGTACTTC	CASSYTYQETQYF
few	TRBD2	TRBV4-3	TRBJ2-3	TGCGCCAGCAGCCAAGATCAGGGAGGACTAGCGGGAAGGGGGAGGACGCAGTATTTT	CASSQDQGGLAGRGRTQYF
few	TRBD1	TRBV20-1	TRBJ1-5	TGCAGCGGACAGGGCTGGAATCAGCCCCAGCATTTT	CSGQGWNQPQHF